The 13 T cell receptor beta chains in this list originate from one sample, sequenced in a study of siplizumab effects on memory and regulatory T cells. TCRdb's copy holds only in-frame clones and misses some; the assay was immunoSEQ multiplex PCR. This sample carries some 120,000 clones, about 95% of them seen once, and the ten largest clones take roughly 1.7%. The sequenced sample was non-Treg CD4+ T cells sorted from blood. These receptors were collected from a human donor in good health.

The CDR3 nucleotides are TGTGCCAGCAGTGAATTTTTGGCTAATGAAAAACTGTTTTTT. As protein: CASSEFLANEKLFF. The chain recombines TRBV25-1 with TRBJ1-4; no clear D. V was cut by 1 base and J by 3 bases, with 6 bases left in between. This CDR3 region has 14 residues. Germline CDR1 is MGHDK and CDR2 is SYGVNS.

J is TRBJ2-5 and V is TRBV5-1; D is ambiguous. The CDR3 runs 12 residues. Trimming cost V 4 bases and J 5 bases, with 9 bases left between them. Germline V gives CDR1 SGHRS, CDR2 YFSETQ. CDR3 nucleotide sequence: TGCGCCAGCAGCCGATCCCAGGAGACCCAGTACTTC. Protein sequence: CASSRSQETQYF. The whole variable domain, filled in from reference TRBV5-1 and TRBJ2-5, reads KAGVTQTPRYLIKTRGQQVTLSCSPISGHRSVSWYQQTPGQGLQFLFEYFSETQRNKGNFPGRFSGRQFSNSRSEMNVSTLELGDSALYLCASSRSQETQYFGPGTRLLVL.

The chain is built from TRBV6-5 and TRBJ2-7; TRBD1 matches 10 bases. Germline V gives CDR1 MNHEY, CDR2 SVGAGI. V was pared by 4 bases and J by 4 bases, with 7 bases of the junction left unmatched. The CDR3 runs to 15 residues. CDR3 nucleotides: TGTGCCAGCAGTTCTCCGGGACAGGGGATGTACGAGCAGTACTTC. Its translation is CASSSPGQGMYEQYF.

The chain uses TRBV11-2 and TRBJ2-3; 9 nucleotides match TRBD2. V dropped 0 bases and J dropped 2; count of bases not matched to a gene: 12. This CDR3 has 19 amino acids. Per the germline V gene, CDR1 is SGHAT and CDR2 is FQNNGV. In nucleotides, the CDR3 is TGTGCCAGCAGCTTAGATCCATTGGCTAGCGGGAAGGTCACAGATACGCAGTATTTT. Its protein is CASSLDPLASGKVTDTQYF.

This chain joins TRBV29-1 and TRBJ1-1, with D tentatively TRBD1 (5 bases). V lost 5 bases and J 2 bases, leaving 12 bases between the germline ends. Looked up from germline, CDR1 is SQVTM and CDR2 is ANQGSEA. The CDR3 is 13 amino acids. The CDR3 protein is CSVTIQVNTEAFF. CDR3 coding DNA: TGCAGCGTTACTATACAGGTTAACACTGAAGCTTTCTTT.

Comment on this clone: Other DNA sequences in this sample translate to the same CDR3. As DNA, the CDR3 is TGTGCCAGCAGCTTAGGGGTAGATCAGCCCCAGCATTTT. Translation: CASSLGVDQPQHF. The chain combines TRBV7-9 with TRBJ1-5; D is undetermined. The CDR3 is 13 residues long. The V end lost 1 base, the J end lost 5 bases, and 6 bases lay between the germline ends. Germline assignment: CDR1 SEHNR and CDR2 FQNEAQ (reference sequence).

The chain carries TRBV9 and TRBJ2-5; D not certain. Germline CDR1 reads SGDLS; CDR2 reads YYNGEE. Trimming stripped 0 bases from V and 9 bases from J, with 24 bases between. There are 17 residues in the CDR3. The CDR3 DNA reads as TGTGCCAGCAGCGTAGAGGGCTCCACGCTTTCGGCCACGGCCCAGTACTTC. Protein sequence: CASSVEGSTLSATAQYF.

The V and J genes are TRBV27 and TRBJ2-3, with 9 bases matching TRBD2. The V gene's germline CDR1 is MNHEY and CDR2 SMNVEV (reference sequence). CDR3 size: 14 residues. The ends lost 5 bases at V and 2 bases at J; junction bases unmatched: 2. In nucleotides, the CDR3 is TGTGCCAGCAGTCTAGCGGGATTCACAGATACGCAGTATTTT. Its protein product is CASSLAGFTDTQYF.

The rearrangement links TRBV10-1 to TRBJ2-3; D is uncertain. Germline assignment: CDR1 WNHNN and CDR2 SYGVQD (reference sequence). The V and J ends lost 3 bases and 0 bases respectively, with 13 bases between them. This CDR3 is built from 16 residues. The CDR3, as DNA: TGCGCCAGCAGTGATCTAAGGGTTCCAAGCACAGATACGCAGTATTTT. It translates to CASSDLRVPSTDTQYF.

This chain connects TRBV14 to TRBJ2-4; a possible D gene is TRBD1 (6 bases). The V gene lost 4 bases and the J gene lost 7 bases, with 14 bases spanning the gap. Per the germline V gene, CDR1 is SGHDN and CDR2 is FVKESK. This CDR3 comprises 14 residues. The CDR3 region is CASSPPGQGNIQYF. CDR3 sequence (DNA): TGTGCCAGCAGCCCCCCCGGCCAGGGGAACATTCAGTACTTC.

V gene TRBV11-3 combines with J gene TRBJ1-3; D may be TRBD1 (5 bases). The V gene lost 1 base and the J gene lost 8 bases, with 9 bases spanning the gap. Germline V gene sequence: CDR1 SGHNT, CDR2 YENEEA. There are 13 residues in the CDR3. The CDR3 reads CASSLGDHDTIYF. CDR3 DNA sequence: TGTGCCAGCAGCTTAGGGGACCACGACACCATATATTTT.

As concerns this clone: The junction and the germline gene differ at one end; a read error may be behind it. The V call is TRBV7-2, the J call TRBJ2-7; 8 bases match TRBD1. This CDR3 is built from 13 residues. Germline V gene lookup returns CDR1 SGHTA and CDR2 FQGNSA. CDR3 coding DNA: TGTGCCAGCAGCTTGGGACAGGCCCTTGGTGGTGTGTTC. This encodes CASSLGQALGGVF.

The gene calls are TRBV5-6 and TRBJ2-7; TRBD1 aligns across 8 bases. The germline gives CDR1 SGHDT, CDR2 YYEEEE. J gave up 2 bases and V 2 bases, and 3 bases lay outside the gene matches. CDR3 length: 14 amino acids. CDR3 nucleotides: TGTGCCAGCAGCTTAACAGGGGGTGCCTACGAGCAGTACTTC. It translates to CASSLTGGAYEQYF.